Listed below are T cell receptor beta chains from one sample, sequenced in a study of identical twins. Via MiXCR, TCRdb re-called the 5' RACE reads, giving one row per CDR3 protein. The sample shows about 530,000 distinct CDR3 sequences, about a fifth of them seen only once. The data were also submitted as part of a second study, on yellow fever vaccine responses in identical twins.

The sample was CD4+ T cells sorted from blood. The source is a woman aged 18-29 years in good health. Both conserved end residues are part of each CDR3. D genes are given only for firm matches. Clone size is given for some rows only: seen once, a few or many times, or a class if the clone is expanded.

d_call j_call v_call clone_size cdr3_nt cdr3_aa
. TRBJ2-6 TRBV5-1 few TGCGCCAGCAGCTTGGCCTATATCTCTGGGGCCAACGTCCTGACTTTC CASSLAYISGANVLTF
. TRBJ2-7 TRBV7-6 few TGTGCCAGCAGCTTAGGGTCAGGGGTCTCCTACGAGCAGTACTTC CASSLGSGVSYEQYF
. TRBJ2-7 TRBV15 . TGTGCCACCAGCAGAAGTCCAACTGAGGTCTACGAGCAGTACTTC CATSRSPTEVYEQYF
. TRBJ2-1 TRBV12-3/TRBV12-4 . TGTGCCAGCACCCTTAGGGGGGGAGGCTCCTACAATGAGCAGTTCTTC CASTLRGGGSYNEQFF
. TRBJ2-1 TRBV24-1 . TGTGCCACCAGTGACTTAGCGGAGAGGGGCTACAATGAGCAGTTCTTC CATSDLAERGYNEQFF
. TRBJ2-7 TRBV5-1 few TGCGCCAGCAGCTTGACCAGTGGACTGAACAAACGCTACGAGCAGTACTTC CASSLTSGLNKRYEQYF
. TRBJ2-3 TRBV6-6 once TGTGCCAGCAGTTACTCGATGCGGGATACGCAGTATTTT CASSYSMRDTQYF
. TRBJ2-1 TRBV9 . TGTGCCAGCAGCGTAGCTGGTCAAAATGAGCAGTTCTTC CASSVAGQNEQFF
. TRBJ2-1 TRBV4-2 few TGTGCCAGCAGCAACCAAGATGGGGCAGGGGGAGGCAATGAGCAGTTCTTC CASSNQDGAGGGNEQFF
TRBD1 TRBJ2-2 TRBV11-2 . TGTGCCAGCAGCTCAGGACAGGGGATCGGGGAGCTGTTTTTT CASSSGQGIGELFF
TRBD2 TRBJ2-1 TRBV12-3/TRBV12-4 few TGTGCCAGCAGCCCTAGCGGGAGGGAATACAATGAGCAGTTCTTC CASSPSGREYNEQFF
. TRBJ1-1 TRBV3-1 many TGTGCCAGCAGCCAAGGTGGGGGTCTGAACACTGAAGCTTTCTTT CASSQGGGLNTEAFF
. TRBJ2-1 TRBV4-1 . TGCGCCAGCAGCCAAGTTACTGGAGCGTGGGACAATGAGCAGTTCTTC CASSQVTGAWDNEQFF
. TRBJ1-2 TRBV28 . TGTGCCAGCAGTTTTGGGTCCCAGGGCTACACCTTC CASSFGSQGYTF
. TRBJ2-3 TRBV11-3 few TGTGCCAGCAGCCCTCCCAGGACAGATACGCAGTATTTT CASSPPRTDTQYF
TRBD2 TRBJ2-7 TRBV5-1 . TGCGCCAGCAGCTCGTCGACTAGCTTACCCTACGAGCAGTACTTC CASSSSTSLPYEQYF
TRBD1 TRBJ1-1 TRBV4-1 once TGCGCCAGCAGCCAGCTAGGACAGGTTGGGTCCGCTTTCTTT CASSQLGQVGSAFF
. TRBJ1-1 TRBV20-1 few TGCAGTGCTAGACAGGGGTATGACACTGAAGCTTTCTTT CSARQGYDTEAFF
. TRBJ2-2 TRBV7-3 few TGTGCCAGCAGCTCCAACGTACAGAACACCGGGGAGCTGTTTTTT CASSSNVQNTGELFF
. TRBJ1-4 TRBV12-3/TRBV12-4 . TGTGCCAGCAGTCACCGACCCGGGACGGAGAATGAAAAACTGTTTTTT CASSHRPGTENEKLFF
TRBD2 TRBJ2-7 TRBV9 few TGTGCCAGCAGCGTCCGACCAAAAACGACTAGCGGGAGAAATCACGAGCAGTACTTC CASSVRPKTTSGRNHEQYF
TRBD1 TRBJ2-2 TRBV10-3 . TGTGCCATCAGCGCCCTACCCGGACAGGGTGGGGAGCTGTTTTTT CAISALPGQGGELFF
. TRBJ2-3 TRBV27 . TGTGCCAGCAGTTTATCCCCGGGACTGCGGTACACAGATACGCAGTATTTT CASSLSPGLRYTDTQYF
TRBD1 TRBJ2-7 TRBV12-3/TRBV12-4 few TGTGCCAGCAGTCGGGACAGGAGTTCCTACGAGCAGTACTTC CASSRDRSSYEQYF
. TRBJ2-1 TRBV12-3/TRBV12-4 . TGTGCCAGCAGTCCCAACCGGGATGAGCAGTTCTTC CASSPNRDEQFF
TRBD1 TRBJ2-3 TRBV28 . TGTGCCAGCAGTTTCCATTCGAAGGGGGCTAGGGATACGCAGTATTTT CASSFHSKGARDTQYF
. TRBJ2-1 TRBV6-2/TRBV6-3 few TGTGCCAGCGTCCGGGACCCAATCTACAATGAGCAGTTCTTC CASVRDPIYNEQFF
TRBD2 TRBJ2-5 TRBV29-1 . TGCAGCGTTCCGAGGGAGGGCGAGACCCAGTACTTC CSVPREGETQYF
TRBD2 TRBJ2-5 TRBV20-1 . TGCAGTGCTAGATCGGCTAGCGGGTTACAAGAGACCCAGTACTTC CSARSASGLQETQYF
. TRBJ2-7 TRBV7-6 . TGTGCCAGCAGCTCGGAGACAGGTCTCGAGCAGTACTTC CASSSETGLEQYF
TRBD2 TRBJ2-1 TRBV10-3 few TGTGCCATCACCGGGACTAGCGGGGGAGGTTACAATGAGCAGTTCTTC CAITGTSGGGYNEQFF
. TRBJ2-1 TRBV9 many TGTGCCAGCAGCCCGGCCCCGAGCAATGAGCAGTTCTTC CASSPAPSNEQFF
TRBD2 TRBJ2-1 TRBV6-1 . TGTGCCAGCATTGGACTAGCGGGAGTTCCCTACAATGAGCAGTTCTTC CASIGLAGVPYNEQFF
. TRBJ1-3 TRBV6-5 . TGTGCCAGCAGTTACTCGATGGATGTAAACACCATATATTTT CASSYSMDVNTIYF
. TRBJ2-3 TRBV10-3 . TGTGCCATCAGGCAGGACTATACGCAGTATTTT CAIRQDYTQYF
TRBD1 TRBJ1-4 TRBV7-9 . TGTGCCAGCAGCACCCGGACAGGATCAACTAATGAAAAACTGTTTTTT CASSTRTGSTNEKLFF
TRBD2 TRBJ2-2 TRBV7-2 . TGTGCCAGCAGCTTAGCTGGGCGGGAGATTGGCACCGGGGAGCTGTTTTTT CASSLAGREIGTGELFF
. TRBJ2-1 TRBV2 . TGTGCCAGCAGGGGCAGCACTTACAATGAGCAGTTCTTC CASRGSTYNEQFF
. TRBJ2-7 TRBV5-1 few TGCGCCAGCAGCTTGGAGGGGTGGGGACCTTACTACGAGCAGTACTTC CASSLEGWGPYYEQYF
. TRBJ2-2 TRBV12-3/TRBV12-4 few TGTGCCAGCAGTTTTGTTCAGGGAAGGGAGCTGTTTTTT CASSFVQGRELFF
TRBD2 TRBJ2-5 TRBV20-1 . TGCAGTGCTAGCCCGACACAACTAGCGGACCAAGAGACCCAGTACTTC CSASPTQLADQETQYF
. TRBJ2-5 TRBV21-1 . TGTGCCAGCAGCAAAGATCAGGACCAACGCGCCCAGTACTTC CASSKDQDQRAQYF
. TRBJ2-3 TRBV10-3 few TGTGCCATCAGTGAAGGATTACGGCCAGATACGCAGTATTTT CAISEGLRPDTQYF
. TRBJ2-3 TRBV13 . TGTGCCAGCAGCTTAGCCACGGGGACAGATACGCAGTATTTT CASSLATGTDTQYF
TRBD2 TRBJ2-7 TRBV15 . TGTGCCACCAGCAGAGATCGCGCGGGAGTAGGAGTAGGGCAGTACTTC CATSRDRAGVGVGQYF
TRBD1 TRBJ2-7 TRBV7-2 many TGTGCCAGCAGCTTATATGGACCCGACAGGGTCGAGCAGTACTTC CASSLYGPDRVEQYF